Below are 5 T cell receptor beta chains sequenced from a single sample in a study of identical twins. TCRdb independently ran MiXCR on the 5' RACE reads; one entry per CDR3 protein. The table lists approximately 1.8 million distinct CDR3 sequences, roughly a third of them singletons. The specimen sequenced was cord blood. Receptors originate from a newborn girl in good health.

The rearrangement uses TRBV10-3 and TRBJ2-1; weak D call: TRBD1 (8 bases). V lost 4 bases and J lost 7, with 14 bases in between. The CDR3 sequence is 14 residues long. Germline-derived CDR1 and CDR2 are ENHRY and SYGVKD. CDR3: CAISVRGRGNEQFF. CDR3 DNA sequence: TGTGCCATCAGTGTCAGGGGGCGGGGGAATGAGCAGTTCTTC.

Only a few counts were recorded for this clonotype. The chain employs TRBV7-2 and TRBJ2-2; D may be TRBD2 (5 bases). The CDR3 consists of 16 residues. Germline CDR1 SGHTA, CDR2 FQGNSA. Trimming cost V 2 bases and J 5 bases, with 15 bases left between them. Written as DNA, the CDR3 is TGTGCCAGCAGCTTATTGGCGGCGGGCGTAACCGGGGAGCTGTTTTTT. Its protein is CASSLLAAGVTGELFF.

A few counts support this clonotype. This chain joins TRBV18 and TRBJ1-6; maybe TRBD1 (5 bases). The CDR3 runs 17 residues. CDR1 and CDR2 from the germline V gene are KGHSH and LQKENI. V lost 4 bases and J 0 bases, leaving 13 bases between the germline ends. CDR3 residues: CASSLNRKSSYNSPLHF. CDR3 nucleotide sequence: TGTGCCAGCTCACTCAACAGGAAGAGCTCCTATAATTCACCCCTCCACTTT.

The gene calls are TRBV5-1 and TRBJ2-1, with 7 bases fitting TRBD2. Germline CDR1 reads SGHRS; CDR2 reads YFSETQ. The CDR3 contains 18 residues. Unmatched junction bases numbered 14, after V lost 0 bases and J lost 5 bases. CDR3 in amino acids: CASSLGLAVITLNNEQFF. The CDR3 nucleotides are TGCGCCAGCAGCTTGGGACTAGCAGTCATAACCCTGAACAATGAGCAGTTCTTC.

The genes are TRBV27 and TRBJ1-5, with D maybe TRBD1 (5 bases). Germline CDR1 and CDR2: MNHEY and SMNVEV (reference sequence). Trimming removed 1 base at V and 5 bases at J, with 9 bases between. The CDR3 has 14 residues. The CDR3 DNA reads TGTGCCAGCAGTTTATGGTGGGGGGATCAGCCCCAGCATTTT. Amino acids: CASSLWWGDQPQHF.